The sample holds one count of the clone carrying this T cell receptor beta chain. This record comes from a study of blood T cell repertoires in COVID-19. Study-wide background: The United States, Italy and Spain provided the acute and convalescent COVID-19 samples. T cells, B-cell-depleted T cells, or PBMCs provided the cDNA or gDNA that served as material.

Per the original methods: Counts of nucleated cells, estimated from reference gene primer amplification, were obtained. The table came from immunoSEQ multiplex PCR; TCRdb's copy has only in-frame clones and leaves some out. Clone size and the V and J calls come from that table; the DNA yielded D and trimming. The data show about 260,000 clones, about 85% seen once. The sequenced sample was peripheral blood. The clonotype comes from a man between 60 and 70 years old who had recovered from COVID-19.

The CDR3 DNA is TGTGCTGAAAAACCGGCAGCGACGAACACTGAAGCTTTCTTT. This encodes CAEKPAATNTEAFF. The V call is TRBV30, the J call TRBJ1-1, with D unclear. The V gene's germline CDR1 is GTSNPN and CDR2 SVGIG (reference sequence). The CDR3 runs to 14 residues. Full variable domain (remainder filled in from reference TRBV30 and TRBJ1-1): SQTIHQWPATLVQPVGSPLSLECTVEGTSNPNLYWYRQAAGRGLQLLFYSVGIGQISSEVPQNLSASRPQDRQFILSSKKLLLSDSGFYLCAEKPAATNTEAFFGQGTRLTVV.